This T cell receptor beta chain was profiled in a study of T cells expressing NK-cell markers. Study at large: Source material for TCR beta repertoires consisted of sorted CD3+CD56+NKG2C+, CD3+CD56+NKG2C- and CD3+CD56-NKG2C+ T cells. Seropositivity for HCMV was found in seven of the eight sequenced donors, with one seronegative. Regarding the study as a whole: Among several donors, these clonotypes also ranked first in the CD3+CD56-NKG2C+ fraction. Dominant NKG2C+ clonotypes were found to form roughly 1.0-7.5% of CD8+ T cells in about 6 donors.

TCRdb re-called the 5' RACE reads and catalogs CDR3 proteins one per entry, DNA excluded. This table lists 350,000 to 400,000 distinct CDR3 sequences. Note on this clonotype: No antigen is known for it.

CDR1 and CDR2 from the germline V gene are LGHNT and FRNRAP. The CDR3 totals 15 residues. The chain joins TRBV12-5 to TRBJ2-1; the D gene TCRdb calls, TRBD1, cannot be checked with no DNA. The receptor was derived from a woman in her 50s in good health. Sequencing used blood T cells: a sorted CD56 or NKG2C T cell subset, CD4+ or CD8+ T cells, or bulk PBMC T cells (not recorded which). CDR3: CASALRGQGAREQFF.